This TCR beta chain was captured by sequencing in a study of T-cell memory formation after mild COVID-19. Turning to the study itself: The two donors had largely donor-specific TCR clusters.

TCRdb processed the 5' RACE reads anew with MiXCR; each CDR3 protein has one entry. The sample has about 110,000 distinct CDR3 sequences; more than 15% are singletons. Concerning this clonotype itself: Its target is not known.

Overall study findings and caveats: Prior to infection, memory already included some responding clones, suggesting cross-reactive memory joined. Clones contracting over day 15 to 85 were CD4/CD8 balanced, with later expanders leaning CD4+.

The specimen sequenced was PBMCs or a T cell subset sorted from them (not recorded which). The TCR originated in an adult woman who had mild COVID-19 (a few samples of this study predate the infection). Cell type and time point are not known.

In DNA, the CDR3 is TGCAGTGCTGGCATCTCACAGGGAGGCGAAAAACTGTTTTTT. It encodes CSAGISQGGEKLFF. This rearrangement joins TRBV20-1 to TRBJ1-4; perhaps TRBD1 as D (6 bases). Trimming stripped 5 bases from V and 8 bases from J, with 18 bases between. There are 14 residues in the CDR3. Germline CDR1 reads DFQATT; CDR2 reads SNEGSKA (reference sequence).